Reported below is one T cell receptor beta chain. Its binding antigen is unknown. The record has no base qualities; no much larger clone is one base away. In the paper's terms, the time point label means: pre-reinfection, 55 to 20 weeks before reinfection detection. The sorted cells were sequenced directly ex vivo, without any in vitro expansion ahead of TCR sequencing. The donors were people who inject drugs and were enrolled in Canada's Montreal Acute Hepatitis C Cohort Study (HEPCO). As controls, total naive CD8 T cells, sorted as viable CD3+ CD8+ CD45RO-, were obtained from two donors at each of the three reinfection time points. Before sorting, cryopreserved peripheral blood mononuclear cells were thawed and used as the source for purifying CD8 T cells. Negative selection with the MACS CD8+ T cell Isolation Kit was used to enrich CD8 T cells. Cells were sorted on a BD FACSAria II sorter running FACSDiva software, and FlowJo was used to analyze the data.

The data were obtained in a study of memory CD8 T cells in hepatitis C reinfection (dated by TCRdb to the late 2010s). For the study in its entirety: Among the donors, a few cleared two back-to-back HCV infections on their own, whereas two got rid of a primary infection but ended up chronically infected after reinfection. A case counted as HCV reinfection when an HCV RNA test came back positive after two negative tests taken at least 60 days apart. In the reinfection study, participants who had previously resolved an HCV infection were followed up every 3 months. Pre-reinfection samples were taken from 55 to 20 weeks before reinfection was detected. Across an HCV reinfection episode in five donors, the study followed the TCR beta repertoire of virus-specific CD8 T cells over time. Between the late 2000s and the early 2010s, about five reinfection cases that had stored pre-reinfection samples were identified.

The full study reports these points: Because only four or five donors were included, definitive conclusions about public clonotypes linked to secondary clearance were beyond the reach of the study.

The CDR1 and CDR2 encoded by the germline V gene are SGDLS and YYNGEE. Trimming accounts for 4 bases at V and 2 bases at J, while the number of junction bases matched to no gene is 7. From the cysteine up to the phenylalanine, the CDR3 has a length of 17 residues. Only the CDR3 part of the read is kept: 51 bases, read in frame from the first base. Library generation was performed with the immunoSEQ multiplex PCR assay. Genomic DNA was extracted from sorted cells, and the TCR beta V, D and J regions were sequenced by Adaptive Biotechnologies' automated high-throughput method. CDR3 regions were amplified with a two-step, bias-controlled multiplex PCR. Amplified TCR beta libraries were sequenced on an Illumina instrument. Turning to the authors' computational methods: Demultiplexed reads were processed to lower amplification and sequencing bias, and the IMGT database was used to assign CDR3 sequences to gene families. ImmunoSEQ software version 2.0 was used to analyze repertoire data. Out-of-frame sequences and sequences with stop codons in the CDR3 were removed from clonotype lists. Clonotypes with a frequency below 0.01% were excluded because such low-frequency clonotypes corresponded to less than one cell. Richness was calculated by dividing observed richness by input cell number, and evenness was calculated by dividing Shannon entropy by log observed richness. To measure repertoire diversity and how similar the repertoire was between time points, Simpson diversity and Morisita-Horn overlap indices were applied. Clonotypes were sorted into dominant (>1%), sub-dominant (0.5-0.99%), low abundance (0.1-0.49%) or lowest abundance (<0.1%) groups. The germline index was obtained by subtracting total nucleotide additions from total CDR3 length and then dividing the result by total CDR3 length. The table was pulled from immuneACCESS by TCRdb, which kept in-frame rearrangements only. Such tables lose some clones; where checked, under half of the loss comes from unresolved V genes, and the rest has no known cause. The DNA was the basis for D and trimming; V, J and clone size are from that table. The sample data list approximately 52,000 clones, and roughly 91% of these were observed just once. The top ten clonotypes cover less than 1.2% of the sample.

The sequence derives from a man between 18 and 35 years old with hepatitis C virus infection. The sequencing sample was made of naive CD8+ T cells sorted from blood. The cell subset or site label of this sample denotes: total naive CD8+CD45RO- T cells. Recombination connected TRBV9 to TRBJ2-2, with TRBD2 matching 11 junction bases. The CDR3 protein sequence reads: CASSRGGLAENTGELFF. The nucleotide sequence is given as TGTGCCAGCAGCAGGGGGGGACTAGCGGAAAACACCGGGGAGCTGTTTTTT.